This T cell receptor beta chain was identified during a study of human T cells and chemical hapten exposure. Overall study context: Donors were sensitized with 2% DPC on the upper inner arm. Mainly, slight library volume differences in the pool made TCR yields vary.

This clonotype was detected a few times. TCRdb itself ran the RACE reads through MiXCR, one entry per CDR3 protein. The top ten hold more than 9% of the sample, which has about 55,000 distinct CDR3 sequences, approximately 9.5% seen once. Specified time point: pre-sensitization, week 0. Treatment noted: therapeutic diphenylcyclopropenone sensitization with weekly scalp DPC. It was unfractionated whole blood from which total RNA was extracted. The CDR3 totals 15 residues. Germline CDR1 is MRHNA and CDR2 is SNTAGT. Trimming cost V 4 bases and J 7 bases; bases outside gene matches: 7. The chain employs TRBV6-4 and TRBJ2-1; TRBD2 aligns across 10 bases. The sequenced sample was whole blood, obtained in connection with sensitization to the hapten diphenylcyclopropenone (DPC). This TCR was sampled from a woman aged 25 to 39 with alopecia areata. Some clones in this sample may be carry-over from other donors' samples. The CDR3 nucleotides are TGTGCCAGCAGTGTTTTAGCGGGGGGCGAGAATGAGCAGTTCTTC. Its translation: CASSVLAGGENEQFF.